The subject of this entry is one TCR beta chain. The antigen is not known. V lost 6 bases, J lost 0 bases, and 14 bases lay in between. Germline V gene data show CDR1 as MDHEN and CDR2 as SYDVKM. This CDR3 is 15 amino acids long. This sample is drawn from a study of cytomegalovirus exposure and HLA in healthy donors. At the level of the study: Around 81% of 350 to 400 genotyped donors fell in the Caucasian-associated ancestry cluster.

Regarding the study as a whole: In a later analysis, TCR beta V- and J-gene trimming was associated with a missense DCLRE1C variant. The later analysis indicated that the majority of CMV-associated TCR beta chains appeared HLA-restricted. The productive fraction for most TCR beta V segments was about 87% or about 30% in an earlier analysis.

Amplification used 60 Vbeta primers and 13 Jbeta primers. Generated by immunoSEQ multiplex PCR, the TCRdb table keeps only in-frame clones and is missing some. This table lists some 200,000 clones. The sample consisted of PBMCs. The origin of this receptor is a girl aged 2 to 9 in good health and CMV-seropositive. This chain joins TRBV28 and TRBJ1-1; a possible D gene is TRBD1 (6 bases). The CDR3 loop reads CASRPQGFMNTEAFF. CDR3 nucleotides: TGTGCCAGCAGGCCGCAGGGGTTTATGAACACTGAAGCTTTCTTT.